This T cell receptor beta chain was profiled in a study of metastatic and nonmetastatic thyroid tumors. The V gene end was trimmed by 7 bases and the J gene end by 1 base; junction bases not matched to a gene: 6. CDR3 length equals 15 residues. CDR1 is SGHNT, CDR2 YENEEA, per germline. Each patient went into thyroid surgery without having received any treatment. TCRdb re-called the PCR reads with MiXCR. There are some 30,000 clones in the sample; 30% to 40% occur only once, and about 16% lies in the top ten. Material: tumor tissue. The receptor comes from a female donor with papillary thyroid cancer or a benign thyroid nodule (not recorded which). Some clones in this sample may be carry-over from other donors' samples. The rearrangement uses TRBV11-3 and TRBJ1-1; 10 positions match TRBD1. The CDR3 reads CASTIRDRGNTEAFF. CDR3 DNA: TGTGCCAGCACCATCCGGGACAGGGGGAACACTGAAGCTTTCTTT.